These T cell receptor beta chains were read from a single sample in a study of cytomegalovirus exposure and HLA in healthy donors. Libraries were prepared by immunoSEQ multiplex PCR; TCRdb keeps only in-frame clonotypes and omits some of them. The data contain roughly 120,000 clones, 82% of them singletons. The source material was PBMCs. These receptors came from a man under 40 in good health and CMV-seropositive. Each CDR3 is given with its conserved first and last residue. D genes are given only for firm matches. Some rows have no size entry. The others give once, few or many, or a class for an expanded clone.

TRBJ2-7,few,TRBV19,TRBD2,CASSIASGGYEQYF,TGTGCCAGTAGTATAGCTAGCGGGGGCTACGAGCAGTACTTC
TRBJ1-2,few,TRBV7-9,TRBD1,CASSPNTGVGYTF,TGTGCCAGCAGCCCGAACACAGGGGTCGGCTACACCTTC
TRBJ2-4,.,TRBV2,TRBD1,CASSEGQGGIQYF,TGTGCCAGCAGTGAAGGACAGGGGGGCATTCAGTACTTC
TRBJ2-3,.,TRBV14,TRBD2,CASSPRTSGGSPQYF,TGTGCCAGCAGCCCCCGGACTAGCGGGGGGTCGCCGCAGTATTTT
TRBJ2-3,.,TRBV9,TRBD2,CASSVGGGGPDTQYF,TGTGCCAGCAGCGTAGGGGGGGGAGGACCAGATACGCAGTATTTT
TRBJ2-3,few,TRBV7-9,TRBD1,CASTWDRVTDTQYF,TGTGCCAGCACCTGGGACAGGGTCACAGATACGCAGTATTTT
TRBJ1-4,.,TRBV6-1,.,CASSEALGGDLDF,TGTGCCAGCAGTGAAGCTCTGGGAGGGGACCTAGATTTT
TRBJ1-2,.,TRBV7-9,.,CSSSHIPRSPYGYTF,TGTTCCAGCAGCCACATCCCCAGGTCGCCGTATGGCTACACCTTC
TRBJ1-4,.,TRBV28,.,CASSLPGGDLEKLFF,TGTGCCAGCAGTTTACCGGGGGGCGATTTAGAAAAACTGTTTTTT
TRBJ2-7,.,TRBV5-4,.,CVSSAPGYEQYF,TGTGTCAGCAGCGCCCCAGGGTACGAGCAGTACTTC
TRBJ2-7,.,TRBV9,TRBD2,CASSVAGGGYEQYF,TGTGCCAGCAGCGTAGCGGGGGGGGGCTACGAGCAGTACTTC
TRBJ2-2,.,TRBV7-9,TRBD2,CARSPFGGDTGELFF,TGTGCCCGCAGCCCCTTTGGGGGGGACACCGGGGAGCTGTTTTTT
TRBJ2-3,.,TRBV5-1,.,CASSLGSADTQYF,TGCGCCAGCAGCTTGGGGTCGGCAGATACGCAGTATTTT
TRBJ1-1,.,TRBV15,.,CATSSSRVLPEAFF,TGTGCCACCAGCAGTTCCCGGGTTCTACCTGAAGCTTTCTTT
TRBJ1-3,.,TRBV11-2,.,CASSNPRNTIYF,TGTGCCAGCAGCAACCCTAGGAACACCATATATTTT
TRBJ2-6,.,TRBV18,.,CASSPNGGTGANVLTF,TGTGCCAGCTCACCGAACGGAGGGACTGGGGCCAACGTCCTGACTTTC
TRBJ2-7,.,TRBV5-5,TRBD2,CASSLVSGEGEQYF,TGTGCCAGCAGCTTGGTTTCCGGGGAGGGCGAGCAGTACTTC
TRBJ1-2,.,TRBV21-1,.,CASNSLDTLVYGYTF,TGTGCCAGCAACTCTCTTGACACCTTGGTTTATGGCTACACCTTC
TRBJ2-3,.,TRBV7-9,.,CASSYRQNPYTDTQYF,TGTGCCAGCAGCTACCGACAGAATCCGTACACAGATACGCAGTATTTT
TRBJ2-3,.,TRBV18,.,CASSPTTGSSTDTQYF,TGTGCCAGCTCCCCTACCACAGGATCTAGCACAGATACGCAGTATTTT
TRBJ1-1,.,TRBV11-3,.,CACSRGANTEAFF,TGTGCCTGCAGTCGGGGGGCGAACACTGAAGCTTTCTTT
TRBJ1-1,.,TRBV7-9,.,CASSLRGPEAFF,TGTGCCAGCAGCCTAAGGGGTCCTGAAGCTTTCTTT
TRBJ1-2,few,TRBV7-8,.,CASSLTLDGYTF,TGTGCCAGCAGCTTGACTCTTGATGGCTACACCTTC
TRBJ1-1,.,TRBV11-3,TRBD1,CASSERTGAEAFF,TGTGCCAGCAGCGAACGGACAGGGGCTGAAGCTTTCTTT
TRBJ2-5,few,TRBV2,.,CASMRETQYF,TGTGCCAGCATGAGGGAGACCCAGTACTTC
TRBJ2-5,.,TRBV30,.,CAWSPTDSPEETQYF,TGTGCCTGGAGTCCAACTGACAGCCCCGAAGAGACCCAGTACTTC
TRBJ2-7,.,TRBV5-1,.,CASSRSAGDEQYF,TGCGCCAGCAGCCGCTCAGCAGGTGACGAGCAGTACTTC